These T cell receptor beta chains were read from a single sample in a study of T cell changes during pregnancy in multiple sclerosis. TCRdb's table, derived via immunoSEQ multiplex PCR, lists solely in-frame clones and lacks some. Of 50,000 to 75,000 clones listed, 93% were seen once; the top ten hold roughly 2.7%. The source was CD8+ T cells from peripheral blood mononuclear cells, collected in the third trimester of pregnancy. The receptors derive from a female donor with multiple sclerosis, enrolled in a pregnancy study. CDR3s include the opening cysteine and the closing phenylalanine or tryptophan. Not every row has a clone size; where given, it reads once, few, many or a size class.

j_call clone_size v_call cdr3_aa
TRBJ2-3 . TRBV12-5 CASGSALAGVDTQYF
TRBJ1-5 . TRBV19 CASSHRGQGLVGNQPQHF
TRBJ2-7 . TRBV19 CASSPGAGYEQYF
TRBJ1-5 . TRBV16 CASSPSKPDQPQHF
TRBJ2-1 . TRBV19 CASSIPPITYNEQFF
TRBJ2-1 . TRBV15 CATSRGPRGPELYNEQFF
TRBJ1-2 . TRBV9 CASNTQGRNYGYTF
TRBJ1-4 once TRBV28 CASSSTSDFRDRGF
TRBJ2-1 medium-sized TRBV7-6 CASSLSGPLVLSYNEQFF
TRBJ1-1 . TRBV12-5 CASGFHRGGNTEAFF
TRBJ1-4 once TRBV27 CASSRGQAANEKLFF
TRBJ1-1 . TRBV7-9 CASRSGGTTEAFF
TRBJ1-2 . TRBV30 CACCGAPYGYTF
TRBJ2-3 . TRBV5-4 CASSQTSGSADTQYF
TRBJ2-1 . TRBV6-4 CASSDSTSSLGEQFF
TRBJ2-1 . TRBV25-1 CASGLAGLNEQFF
TRBJ2-2 . TRBV13 CASSLSPGVTGELFF
TRBJ2-7 once TRBV10-3 CAISDPGTGYEQYF
TRBJ1-2 . TRBV6-5 CASSPRGANYGYTF
TRBJ2-1 . TRBV29-1 CSVGSGRAADEQFF
TRBJ2-2 . TRBV9 CASSVATSGSTGELFF
TRBJ2-5 . TRBV7-9 CASSQTLGQETQYF
TRBJ1-2 . TRBV10-3 CAISESGTGRIYGYTF
TRBJ2-1 . TRBV27 CASSLGGNSYNEQFF
TRBJ1-1 few TRBV5-4 CASSLIGTANTEAFF
TRBJ2-3 . TRBV6-4 CASSAESGQGASTQYF
TRBJ1-2 few TRBV30 CAWRRTENYGYTF
TRBJ2-1 . TRBV6-4 CASSAGREFRGNEQFF
TRBJ2-7 . TRBV18 CASSDASSGSRQQYF
TRBJ2-3 . TRBV28 CASSFNGQGDLTDTQYF
TRBJ2-2 . TRBV7-2 CASSPHTRGTANTGELFF
TRBJ1-5 few TRBV7-8 CASSLSLSGLQQPQHF
TRBJ2-7 . TRBV5-6 CASSFLFDSPTYEQYF
TRBJ1-5 . TRBV30 CAWSVGENQPQHF
TRBJ2-1 once TRBV6-4 CASSDRGGSRNEQFF
TRBJ2-3 . TRBV7-3 CASSLIPLADTQYF
TRBJ2-1 . TRBV9 CASSVARGEAGSSYNEQFF
TRBJ2-2 . TRBV11-2 CASSFTPGLAGSTGELFF
TRBJ2-6 . TRBV19 CASTRFQTYSGANVLTF
TRBJ1-1 . TRBV6-5 CASSSGGTEAFF
TRBJ2-5 . TRBV12-5 CASGLAGGPAETQYF
TRBJ1-1 . TRBV2 CASPGGLRAFF
TRBJ1-5 . TRBV15 CATSPRRVGNQPQHF
TRBJ2-7 once TRBV27 CASGDREEYEQYF
TRBJ2-2 . TRBV29-1 CSVTRGTGELFF
TRBJ2-7 . TRBV5-4 CASSKTQVPREQYF
TRBJ1-1 . TRBV11-3 CASSFPGQGETEAFF
TRBJ1-2 . TRBV2 CASSRTDSNYGYTF